The rows below give T cell receptor beta chains drawn from one sample of a study of T-cell reconstitution after alpha-beta-depleted transplantation in children. From the PCR reads, TCRdb called clonotypes with MiXCR, one entry per CDR3 protein. The sample yields fewer than 450,000 distinct CDR3 sequences, 15% to 20% seen once. The sample in question was PBMCs, mostly from graft donor cells, obtained 360 days after TCRalphabeta/CD19-depleted stem cell transplant. These receptors all stem from a male patient aged 2 to 10 who had a stem cell transplant for acute lymphoblastic leukemia, so the T cells may come from the graft donor. Each CDR3 is given with its conserved first and last residue. A D gene is named only where the DNA matches it firmly. The size field is filled for only some rows; it gives once, few, many or a size class.

CDR3	DNA	size	V	J	D
CASSISSGSTYNEQFF	TGCGCCAGCAGCATTTCTAGCGGGAGCACCTACAATGAGCAGTTCTTC	many	TRBV5-1	TRBJ2-1	TRBD2
CASSEALPGLGEKLFF	TGTGCCAGCAGTGAAGCGCTTCCAGGGTTGGGTGAAAAACTGTTTTTT	.	TRBV6-1	TRBJ1-4	.
CASSLSGIGYTF	TGTGCCAGCAGCTTATCGGGAATCGGCTACACCTTC	.	TRBV7-2	TRBJ1-2	.
CSAKRQASYEQYF	TGCAGTGCTAAGAGACAGGCCTCCTACGAGCAGTACTTC	.	TRBV20-1	TRBJ2-7	.
CASSLSGGTGWYGYTF	TGTGCCAGCAGTTTATCGGGGGGGACAGGGTGGTATGGCTACACCTTC	.	TRBV27	TRBJ1-2	TRBD1
CASSQDQGESETQYF	TGTGCCAGCAGCCAAGATCAAGGGGAGTCGGAGACCCAGTACTTC	.	TRBV4-2	TRBJ2-5	.
CASSLAGFFEQYF	TGTGCCAGCAGTCTAGCGGGATTCTTCGAGCAGTACTTC	few	TRBV12-3/TRBV12-4	TRBJ2-7	TRBD2
CASSQELANNEQFF	TGCGCCAGCAGCCAAGAACTAGCAAACAATGAGCAGTTCTTC	.	TRBV4-3	TRBJ2-1	.
CASSDHLTSGRYSGELFF	TGTGCCAGCAGTGACCATCTGACTAGCGGGAGGTATAGCGGGGAGCTGTTTTTT	few	TRBV12-3/TRBV12-4	TRBJ2-2	TRBD2
CAISGTGARDTQYF	TGTGCCATCAGTGGCACAGGGGCGCGGGATACGCAGTATTTT	many	TRBV10-3	TRBJ2-3	TRBD1
CASSEPRGREQYF	TGTGCCAGCAGCGAGCCCCGTGGTCGCGAGCAGTACTTC	few	TRBV7-9	TRBJ2-7	.
CASTRYSSYNEQFF	TGTGCCAGCACGAGGTACAGCTCCTACAATGAGCAGTTCTTC	many	TRBV6-2/TRBV6-3	TRBJ2-1	.
CASSLGTGAYGYTF	TGTGCCAGCAGTTTGGGGACAGGGGCCTATGGCTACACCTTC	few	TRBV12-3/TRBV12-4	TRBJ1-2	TRBD1